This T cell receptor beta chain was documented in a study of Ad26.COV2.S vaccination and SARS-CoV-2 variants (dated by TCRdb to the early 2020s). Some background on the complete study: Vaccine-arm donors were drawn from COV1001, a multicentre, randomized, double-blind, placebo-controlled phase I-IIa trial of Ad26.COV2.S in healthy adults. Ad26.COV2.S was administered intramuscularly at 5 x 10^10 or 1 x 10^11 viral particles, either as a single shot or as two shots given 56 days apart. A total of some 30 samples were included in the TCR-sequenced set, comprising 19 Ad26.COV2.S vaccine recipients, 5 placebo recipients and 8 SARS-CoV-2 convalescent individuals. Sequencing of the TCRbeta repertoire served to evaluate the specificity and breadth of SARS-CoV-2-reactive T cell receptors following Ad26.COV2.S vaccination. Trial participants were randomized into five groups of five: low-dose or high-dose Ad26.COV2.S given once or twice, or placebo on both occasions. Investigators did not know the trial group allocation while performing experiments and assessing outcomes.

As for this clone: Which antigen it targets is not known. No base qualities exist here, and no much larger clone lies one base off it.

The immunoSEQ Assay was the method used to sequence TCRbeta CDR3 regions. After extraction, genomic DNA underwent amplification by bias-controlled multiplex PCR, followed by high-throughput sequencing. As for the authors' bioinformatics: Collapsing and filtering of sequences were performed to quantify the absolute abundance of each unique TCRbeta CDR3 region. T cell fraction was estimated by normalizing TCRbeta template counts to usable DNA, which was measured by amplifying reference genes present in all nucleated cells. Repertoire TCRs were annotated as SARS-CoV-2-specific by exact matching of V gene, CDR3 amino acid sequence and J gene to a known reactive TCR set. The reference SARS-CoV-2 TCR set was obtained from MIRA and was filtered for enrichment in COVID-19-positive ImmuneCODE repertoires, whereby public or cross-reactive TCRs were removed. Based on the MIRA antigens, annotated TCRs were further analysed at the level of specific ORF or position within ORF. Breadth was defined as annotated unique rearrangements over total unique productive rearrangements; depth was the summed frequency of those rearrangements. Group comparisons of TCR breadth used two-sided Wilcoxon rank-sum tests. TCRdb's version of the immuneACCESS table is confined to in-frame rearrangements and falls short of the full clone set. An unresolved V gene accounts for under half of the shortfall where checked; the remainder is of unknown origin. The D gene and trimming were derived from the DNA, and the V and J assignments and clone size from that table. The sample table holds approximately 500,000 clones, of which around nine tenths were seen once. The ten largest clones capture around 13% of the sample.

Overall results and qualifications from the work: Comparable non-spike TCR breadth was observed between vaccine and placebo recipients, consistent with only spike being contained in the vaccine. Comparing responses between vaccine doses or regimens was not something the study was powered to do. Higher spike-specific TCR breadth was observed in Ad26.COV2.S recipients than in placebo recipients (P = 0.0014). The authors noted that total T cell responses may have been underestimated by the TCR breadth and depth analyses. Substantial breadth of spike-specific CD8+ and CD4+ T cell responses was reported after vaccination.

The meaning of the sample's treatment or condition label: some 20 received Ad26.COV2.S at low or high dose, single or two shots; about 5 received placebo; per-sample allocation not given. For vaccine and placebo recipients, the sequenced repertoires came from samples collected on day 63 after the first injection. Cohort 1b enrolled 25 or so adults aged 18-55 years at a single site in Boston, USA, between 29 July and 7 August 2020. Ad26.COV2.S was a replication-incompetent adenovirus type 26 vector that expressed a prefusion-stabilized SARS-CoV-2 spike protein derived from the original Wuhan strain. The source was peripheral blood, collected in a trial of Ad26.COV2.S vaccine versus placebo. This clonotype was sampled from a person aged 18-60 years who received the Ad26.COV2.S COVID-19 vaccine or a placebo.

In nucleotide form, the sequence is TGTGCCAGCAGTTTCGCCCTCACAGGGAACACTGAAGCTTTCTTT. The translation is CASSFALTGNTEAFF. In this chain, TRBV28 is recombined with TRBJ1-1; perhaps TRBD1 is the D gene, with 5 bases matching. The CDR3 numbers 15 residues from cysteine through phenylalanine. The CDR3 DNA has 45 bases and is translated from base 1. Trimming removed 3 bases from V and 1 base from J, leaving 12 bases between the germline ends. The CDR1 and CDR2 encoded by the germline V gene are MDHEN and SYDVKM.